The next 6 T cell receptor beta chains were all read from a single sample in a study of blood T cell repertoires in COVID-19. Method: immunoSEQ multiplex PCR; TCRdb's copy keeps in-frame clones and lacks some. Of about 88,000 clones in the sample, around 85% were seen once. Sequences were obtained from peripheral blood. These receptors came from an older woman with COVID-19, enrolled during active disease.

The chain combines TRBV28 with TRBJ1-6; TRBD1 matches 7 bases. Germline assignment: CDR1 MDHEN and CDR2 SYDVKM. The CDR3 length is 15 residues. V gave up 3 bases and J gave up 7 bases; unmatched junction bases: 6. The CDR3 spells CASSFQPGQNSPLHF. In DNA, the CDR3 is TGTGCCAGCAGTTTCCAACCGGGACAGAATTCACCCCTCCACTTT. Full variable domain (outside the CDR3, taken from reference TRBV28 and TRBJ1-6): DVKVTQSSRYLVKRTGEKVFLECVQDMDHENMFWYRQDPGLGLRLIYFSYDVKMKEKGDIPEGYSVSREKKERFSLILESASTNQTSMYLCASSFQPGQNSPLHFGNGTRLTVT.

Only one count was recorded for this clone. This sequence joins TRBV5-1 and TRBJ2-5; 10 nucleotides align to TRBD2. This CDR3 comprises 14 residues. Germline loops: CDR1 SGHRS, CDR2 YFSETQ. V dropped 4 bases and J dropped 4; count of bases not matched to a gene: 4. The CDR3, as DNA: TGCGCCAGCAGCAGCCTAGCGGGGGCAGAGACCCAGTACTTC. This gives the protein CASSSLAGAETQYF.

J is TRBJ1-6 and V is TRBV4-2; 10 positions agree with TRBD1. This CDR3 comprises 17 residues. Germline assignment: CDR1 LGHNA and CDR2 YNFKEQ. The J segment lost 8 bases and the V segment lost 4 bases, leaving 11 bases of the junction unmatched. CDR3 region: CASSLWDRGFSDSPLHF. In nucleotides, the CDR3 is TGTGCCAGCAGCCTATGGGACAGGGGATTTTCGGATTCACCCCTCCACTTT.

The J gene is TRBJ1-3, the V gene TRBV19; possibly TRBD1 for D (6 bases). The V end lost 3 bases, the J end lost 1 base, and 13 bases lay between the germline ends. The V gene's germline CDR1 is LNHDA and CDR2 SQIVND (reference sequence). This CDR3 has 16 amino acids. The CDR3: CASSIRGIGSGNTIYF. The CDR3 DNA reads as TGTGCCAGTAGTATCAGGGGCATAGGATCTGGAAACACCATATATTTT.

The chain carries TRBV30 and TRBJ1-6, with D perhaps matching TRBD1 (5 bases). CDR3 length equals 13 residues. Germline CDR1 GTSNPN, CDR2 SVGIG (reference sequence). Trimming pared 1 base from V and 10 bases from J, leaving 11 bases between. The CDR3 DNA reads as TGTGCCTGGAGTGCTCGGAGGGACTCACCCCTCCACTTT. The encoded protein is CAWSARRDSPLHF. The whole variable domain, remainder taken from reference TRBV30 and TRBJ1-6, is SQTIHQWPATLVQPVGSPLSLECTVEGTSNPNLYWYRQAAGRGLQLLFYSVGIGQISSEVPQNLSASRPQDRQFILSSKKLLLSDSGFYLCAWSARRDSPLHFGNGTRLTVT.

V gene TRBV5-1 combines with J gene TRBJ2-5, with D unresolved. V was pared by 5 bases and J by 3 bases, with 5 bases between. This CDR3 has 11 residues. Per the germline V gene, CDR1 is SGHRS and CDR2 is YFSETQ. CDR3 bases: TGCGCCAGCAGTTATAAAGAGACCCAGTACTTC. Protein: CASSYKETQYF.